This T cell receptor beta chain is from a study of blood T cell repertoires in COVID-19. Sequencing used immunoSEQ multiplex PCR; TCRdb keeps in-frame clones, though not all of them. The sample lists about 220,000 clones, approximately 80% occurring once. In germline, CDR1 is SGHAT, CDR2 FQNNGV. The V and J ends lost 1 base and 6 bases respectively, with 5 bases between them. The CDR3 has 12 amino acids. This TCR derives from a human donor in a cohort sampled during active COVID-19. The sample was peripheral blood. The chain recombines TRBV11-2 with TRBJ2-3; the D gene is possibly TRBD2 (5 bases). This CDR3 is CASSLGEDTQYF. In nucleotides, the CDR3 is TGTGCCAGCAGCTTAGGGGAGGATACGCAGTATTTT.